A single sample gave rise to the 18 T cell receptor beta chains below, sequenced in a study of blood T cell repertoires in COVID-19. Libraries were prepared by immunoSEQ multiplex PCR; TCRdb keeps only in-frame clonotypes and omits some of them. The sample shows some 49,000 clones, roughly 80% of them seen only once. Sequencing was carried out using peripheral blood. The receptor source for this set is an older woman with acute or convalescent COVID-19.

This clone showed up just once. This chain connects TRBV7-8 to TRBJ2-5; D possibly corresponds to TRBD2 (6 bases). From germline, CDR1 is SGHVS and CDR2 FQNEAQ. The CDR3 extends over 13 amino acids. Trimming took 6 bases from V and 2 from J, leaving 10 bases between them. The CDR3 coding sequence is TGTGCCAGCAGTTCGACTAGACAAGAGACCCAGTACTTC. Translating it yields CASSSTRQETQYF.

This clone was seen a few times. The chain joins TRBV10-1 to TRBJ1-2; 9 bases are shared with TRBD1. The germline CDR1 and CDR2 sequences are WNHNN and SYGVQD (reference sequence). The CDR3 is 18 amino acids. V was clipped by 2 bases and J by 8 bases; unmatched bases: 18. CDR3 sequence reads: CASSEILRDRVGLGGYTF. In nucleotides, the CDR3 is TGCGCCAGCAGTGAGATCCTCCGGGACAGGGTCGGTTTAGGGGGCTACACCTTC.

J is TRBJ1-5 and V is TRBV6-5, with 9 bases identical to TRBD1. The trim removed 8 bases at V and 4 bases at J, leaving 6 bases unmatched. The CDR3 length is 14 residues. Germline CDR1 and CDR2: MNHEY and SVGAGI. CDR3: CASWGQGLNQPQHF. The CDR3 DNA is TGTGCCAGCTGGGGACAGGGACTTAATCAGCCCCAGCATTTT.

The DNA of the CDR3 is TGTGCCAGCAGTTTAGGAACAGGTAGGAATCAGCCCCAGCATTTT. Translating gives CASSLGTGRNQPQHF. V is TRBV27 and J is TRBJ1-5, with a weak D call TRBD1 (5 bases). Per the germline V gene, CDR1 is MNHEY and CDR2 is SMNVEV (reference sequence). Trimming shortened V by 2 bases and J by 4 bases, and 12 bases separated the two germline ends. CDR3 size: 15 residues.

This clone is labeled medium-sized. The rearrangement uses TRBV6-5 and TRBJ1-3, with unresolved D. This CDR3 spans 14 amino acids. From germline, CDR1 is MNHEY and CDR2 SVGAGI. V gave up 6 bases and J gave up 1 base, with 10 bases separating them. CDR3 sequence reads: CASRESGSGNTIYF. Written as DNA, the CDR3 is TGTGCCAGCAGGGAGTCGGGTTCTGGAAACACCATATATTTT.

This clone appeared once. V gene TRBV28 combines with J gene TRBJ2-7, with 8 bases that match TRBD2. The CDR3 spans 14 residues. J gave up 5 bases and V 5 bases, and 8 bases lay outside the gene matches. CDR1 and CDR2 (germline): MDHEN, SYDVKM. For the CDR3, the DNA is TGTGCCAGCAGTCCCCTGCGGGGGGTGGACGAGCAGTACTTC. As protein: CASSPLRGVDEQYF.

This clone occurred once. This rearrangement joins TRBV2 to TRBJ1-2; D uncertain. The V gene's germline CDR1 is SNHLY and CDR2 FYNNEI. The CDR3 has 13 amino acids. Trimming shortened V by 8 bases and J by 8 bases, and 18 bases separated the two germline ends. CDR3 loop: CASVDSGIQGYTF. The CDR3, as DNA: TGTGCCAGCGTTGATTCCGGGATTCAAGGCTACACCTTC.

The V call is TRBV20-1, the J call TRBJ1-1; D is unclear. Germline V gene data show CDR1 as DFQATT and CDR2 as SNEGSKA (reference sequence). The V end lost 0 bases, the J end lost 5 bases, and 4 bases lay between the germline ends. The CDR3 consists of 11 residues. The CDR3 loop is CSARDQTEAFF. The CDR3 DNA sequence: TGCAGTGCTAGAGATCAGACTGAAGCTTTCTTT.

This sequence joins TRBV5-4 and TRBJ2-5, with 7 bases that match TRBD1. After removal of 4 bases from V and 5 bases from J, the junction contained 8 bases not matched to a gene. The CDR3 runs to 14 residues. Per germline, CDR1 SGHNT and CDR2 YYREEE (reference sequence). CDR3 sequence reads: CASSRTGSKETQYF. The CDR3 DNA follows: TGTGCCAGCAGCCGGACAGGATCGAAGGAGACCCAGTACTTC. Full variable domain (missing parts from reference TRBV5-4 and TRBJ2-5): ETGVTQSPTHLIKTRGQQVTLRCSSQSGHNTVSWYQQALGQGPQFIFQYYREEENGRGNFPPRFSGLQFPNYSSELNVNALELDDSALYLCASSRTGSKETQYFGPGTRLLVL.

V usage is TRBV7-9 and J usage is TRBJ1-4; no reliable D call. This CDR3 is 12 amino acids long. The V end lost 4 bases, the J end lost 4 bases, and 4 bases lay between the germline ends. Germline-derived CDR1 and CDR2 are SEHNR and FQNEAQ (reference sequence). The CDR3 coding sequence is TGTGCCAGCAGCTCGGGTAATGAAAAACTGTTTTTT. Its translation is CASSSGNEKLFF.

CDR3 bases: TGCGCCAGCAGCCAAGCCGGACAGGGGGCCTTAGTTCAGCCCCAGCATTTT. It yields the protein CASSQAGQGALVQPQHF. The gene calls are TRBV4-1 and TRBJ1-5; TRBD1 matches 11 bases. The CDR3 totals 17 residues. CDR1 MGHRA and CDR2 YSYEKL come from the germline V gene. Trimming took 1 base from V and 6 from J; bases not matched to a gene: 8.

The chain combines TRBV28 with TRBJ2-7, with no clear D. The germline CDR1 and CDR2 sequences are MDHEN and SYDVKM. V lost 5 bases to trimming and J lost 2 bases, with 4 bases between them. The CDR3 length is 11 residues. The CDR3 is CASSQTYEQYF. The CDR3 nucleotides read TGTGCCAGCAGTCAAACCTACGAGCAGTACTTC.

The V call is TRBV5-4, the J call TRBJ1-2; TRBD1 matches 10 bases. CDR3 length equals 15 residues. Looked up from germline, CDR1 is SGHNT and CDR2 is YYREEE (reference sequence). The J segment lost 3 bases and the V segment lost 3 bases, leaving 5 bases of the junction unmatched. The CDR3, as DNA: TGTGCCAGCAGCTCTGCCGGACAGGGGGACTATGGCTACACCTTC. This gives the protein CASSSAGQGDYGYTF.

V gene TRBV30 combines with J gene TRBJ2-2; TRBD2 aligns across 8 bases. Per the germline V gene, CDR1 is GTSNPN and CDR2 is SVGIG (reference sequence). The V segment lost 8 bases and the J segment 1 base; nucleotides outside the gene matches: 15. The CDR3 loop spans 17 amino acids. This CDR3 is CAGAGGGRPLNTGELFF. DNA for the CDR3: TGTGCCGGGGCCGGGGGGGGGCGGCCATTGAACACCGGGGAGCTGTTTTTT.

The V call is TRBV2, the J call TRBJ1-5; D possibly corresponds to TRBD1 (6 bases). CDR1 is SNHLY, CDR2 FYNNEI, per germline. Trimming left V 3 bases short and J 6 bases short, with 12 bases between. This CDR3 comprises 14 residues. CDR3 sequence (DNA): TGTGCCAGCAGTGATGAGAGGGGGGGTCAGCCCCAGCATTTT. Its protein is CASSDERGGQPQHF. Drawing the rest from reference TRBV2 and TRBJ1-5, the complete variable domain is EPEVTQTPSHQVTQMGQEVILRCVPISNHLYFYWYRQILGQKVEFLVSFYNNEISEKSEIFDDQFSVERPDGSNFTLKIRSTKLEDSAMYFCASSDERGGQPQHFGDGTRLSIL.

In this sample, this clone turned up a few times. This sequence joins TRBV7-9 and TRBJ1-2; 7 bases agree with TRBD1. Germline V gives CDR1 SEHNR, CDR2 FQNEAQ (reference sequence). The CDR3 is 15 residues long. V lost 5 bases, J lost 3 bases, and 9 bases stayed unmatched. This CDR3 is CASSPPSTGHYGYTF. CDR3 DNA sequence: TGTGCCAGCAGCCCCCCCTCGACAGGGCACTATGGCTACACCTTC.

This chain joins TRBV2 and TRBJ2-1; D is uncertain. The CDR3 is 12 amino acids. The V end was cut by 2 bases, the J end by 10 bases, with 9 bases between. From germline, CDR1 is SNHLY and CDR2 FYNNEI. The CDR3 bases are TGTGCCAGCAGTGAATTAGTGTGGGAGCAGTTCTTC. Translated, it gives CASSELVWEQFF.

The chain carries TRBV15 and TRBJ1-1, with D unclear. The V gene's germline CDR1 is LNHNV and CDR2 YYDKDF (reference sequence). V was clipped by 0 bases and J by 8 bases, with 13 bases between them. The CDR3 sequence is 14 residues long. The CDR3 here is CATSRDRVRLEAFF. CDR3 DNA: TGTGCCACCAGCAGAGATAGAGTGAGGTTAGAAGCTTTCTTT.